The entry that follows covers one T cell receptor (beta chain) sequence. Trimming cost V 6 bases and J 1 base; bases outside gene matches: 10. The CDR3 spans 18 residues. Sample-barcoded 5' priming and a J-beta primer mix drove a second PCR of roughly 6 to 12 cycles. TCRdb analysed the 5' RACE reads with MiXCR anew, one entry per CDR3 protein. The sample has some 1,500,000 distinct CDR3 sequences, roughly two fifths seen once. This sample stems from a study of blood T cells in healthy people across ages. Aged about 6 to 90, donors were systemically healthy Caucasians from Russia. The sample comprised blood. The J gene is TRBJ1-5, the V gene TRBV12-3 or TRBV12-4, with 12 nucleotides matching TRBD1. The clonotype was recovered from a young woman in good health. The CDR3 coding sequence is TGTGCCAGCAGCCCACAGGGGGACAGGGGGCCAAGCAATCAGCCCCAGCATTTT. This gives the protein CASSPQGDRGPSNQPQHF.